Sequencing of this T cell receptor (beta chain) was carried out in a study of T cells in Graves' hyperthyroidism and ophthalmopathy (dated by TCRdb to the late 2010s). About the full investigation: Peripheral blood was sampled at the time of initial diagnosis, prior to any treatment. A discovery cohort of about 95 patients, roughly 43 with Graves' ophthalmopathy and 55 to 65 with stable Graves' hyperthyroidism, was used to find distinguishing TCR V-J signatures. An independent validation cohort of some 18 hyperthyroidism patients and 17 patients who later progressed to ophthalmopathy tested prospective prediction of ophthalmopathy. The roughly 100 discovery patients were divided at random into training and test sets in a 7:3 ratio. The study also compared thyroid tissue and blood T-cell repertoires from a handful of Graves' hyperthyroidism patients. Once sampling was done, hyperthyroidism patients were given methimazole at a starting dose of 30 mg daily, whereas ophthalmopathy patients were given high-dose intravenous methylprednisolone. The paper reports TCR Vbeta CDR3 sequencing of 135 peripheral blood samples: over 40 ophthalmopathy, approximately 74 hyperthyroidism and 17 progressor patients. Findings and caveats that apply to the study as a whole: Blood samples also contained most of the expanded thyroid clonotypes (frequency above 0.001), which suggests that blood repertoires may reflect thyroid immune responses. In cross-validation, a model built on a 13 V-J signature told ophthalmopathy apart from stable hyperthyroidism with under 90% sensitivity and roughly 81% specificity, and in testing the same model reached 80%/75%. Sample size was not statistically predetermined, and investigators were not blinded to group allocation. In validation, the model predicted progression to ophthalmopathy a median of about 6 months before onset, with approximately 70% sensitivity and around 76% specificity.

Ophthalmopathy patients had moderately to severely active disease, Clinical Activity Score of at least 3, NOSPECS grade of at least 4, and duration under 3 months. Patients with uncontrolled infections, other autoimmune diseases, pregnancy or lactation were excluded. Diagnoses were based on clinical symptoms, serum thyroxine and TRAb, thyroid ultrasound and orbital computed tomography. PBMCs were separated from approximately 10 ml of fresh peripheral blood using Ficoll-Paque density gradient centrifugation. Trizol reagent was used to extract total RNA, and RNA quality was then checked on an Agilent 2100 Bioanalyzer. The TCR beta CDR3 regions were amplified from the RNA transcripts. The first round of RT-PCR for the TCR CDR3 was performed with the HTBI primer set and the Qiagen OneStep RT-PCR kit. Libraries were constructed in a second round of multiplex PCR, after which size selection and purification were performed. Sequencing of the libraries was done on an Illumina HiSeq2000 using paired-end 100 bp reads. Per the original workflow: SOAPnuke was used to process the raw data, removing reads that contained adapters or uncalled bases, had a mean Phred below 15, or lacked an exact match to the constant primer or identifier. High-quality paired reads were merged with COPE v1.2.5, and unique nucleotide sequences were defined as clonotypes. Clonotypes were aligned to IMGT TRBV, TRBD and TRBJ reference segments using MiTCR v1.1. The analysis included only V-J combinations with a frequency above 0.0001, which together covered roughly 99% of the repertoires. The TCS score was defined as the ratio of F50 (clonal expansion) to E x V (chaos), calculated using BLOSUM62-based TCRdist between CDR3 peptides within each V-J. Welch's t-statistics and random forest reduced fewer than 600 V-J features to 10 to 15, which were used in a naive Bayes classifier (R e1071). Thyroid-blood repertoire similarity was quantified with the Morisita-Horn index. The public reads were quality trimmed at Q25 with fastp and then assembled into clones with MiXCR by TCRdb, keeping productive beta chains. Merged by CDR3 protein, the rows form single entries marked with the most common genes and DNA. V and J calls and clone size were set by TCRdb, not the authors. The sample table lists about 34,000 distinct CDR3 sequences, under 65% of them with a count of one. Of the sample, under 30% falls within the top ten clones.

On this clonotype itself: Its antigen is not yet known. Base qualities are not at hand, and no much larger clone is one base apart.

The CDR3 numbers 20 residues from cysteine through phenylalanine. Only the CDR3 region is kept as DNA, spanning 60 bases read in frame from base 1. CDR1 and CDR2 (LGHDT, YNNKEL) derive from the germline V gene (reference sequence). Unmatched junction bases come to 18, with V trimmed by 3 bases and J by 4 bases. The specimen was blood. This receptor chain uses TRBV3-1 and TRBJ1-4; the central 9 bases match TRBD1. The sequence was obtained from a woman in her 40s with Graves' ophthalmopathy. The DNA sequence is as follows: TGTGCCAGCAGCCAGGAGGGAGCTGGGACAGGGACCCTTAATAATGAAAAACTGTTTTTT. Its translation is CASSQEGAGTGTLNNEKLFF.